Listed below are T cell receptor beta chains from one sample, sequenced in a study of blood T cells in healthy people across ages. TCRdb analysed the 5' RACE reads with MiXCR anew, one entry per CDR3 protein. The sample has about 800,000 distinct CDR3 sequences; about three fifths are singletons. The sequenced sample was blood. All receptors derive from a man aged 25-45 years in good health. Each CDR3 is given with its conserved first and last residue.

>TRBV5-1|TRBJ2-5
CASSLGFLRGTQETQYF
>TRBV6-5|TRBJ2-1
CASSKTPGGRNNEQFF
>TRBV4-2|TRBJ1-1
CASSQVQGAPGVTEAFF
>TRBV27|TRBJ2-1
CASSVRDGTGEFF
>TRBV15|TRBJ1-2
CATSRDPGPYGYTF
>TRBV7-2|TRBJ2-5
CASSLGLTSLQETQYF
>TRBV20-1|TRBJ2-1
CSAERISGTYNEQFF
>TRBV21-1|TRBJ2-5
CASSNWGSQETQYF
>TRBV20-1|TRBJ1-5
CSASRDREGAPQHF
>TRBV5-1|TRBJ1-2
CASSLKNQGGHGYTF
>TRBV5-1|-
CASSATQGILETQYF
>TRBV5-1|TRBJ2-7
CASTPTVSRYEQYF
>TRBV20-1|TRBJ2-1
CSASPGQGDYNEQFF
>TRBV27|TRBJ2-7
CASSMWGSTYEQYF
>TRBV7-2|TRBJ2-1
CASSLAGTSALVNEQFF
>TRBV7-2|TRBJ2-5
CASSLRQGMDGTQYF
>TRBV29-1|TRBJ2-3
CSVGPLDADTQYF
>TRBV7-3|TRBJ1-1
CASSPSRGRNTEAFF
>TRBV20-1|TRBJ1-1
CSAKKEGPATEAFF
>TRBV4-1|TRBJ2-6
CASSSHLTTGLTYGANVLTF
>TRBV10-3|TRBJ2-5
CAISESRGVRGQGQYF
>TRBV4-2|TRBJ2-7
CASSQEDRPYEQYF
>TRBV12-3/TRBV12-4|TRBJ1-1
CASSSHVGITEAFF
>TRBV20-1|TRBJ2-3
CSARDDSLPYPDTQYF